The 9 T cell receptor beta chains below were found in one sample sequenced in a study of HIV-infected patients and healthy controls. All unsorted peripheral T cells were captured because whole blood was used without fractionation. Alpha and beta constant-region primers primed reverse transcription of around 550 ng RNA. Separate chain-specific third strand synthesis with multiplexing indices produced the alpha and beta libraries. TCRdb re-derived calls from the 5' RACE reads in MiXCR, one entry per CDR3 protein. The sample yields more than 9,500 distinct CDR3 sequences, around 9.3% seen once. The source was blood, collected before antiretroviral therapy. These receptors came from an adult with HIV infection. The donor label of this sample is uncertain.

This clonotype was recorded at least ten times. The chain employs TRBV7-9 and TRBJ1-1; 11 bases match TRBD1. The length of the CDR3 is 15 residues. Germline CDR1 is SEHNR and CDR2 is FQNEAQ (reference sequence). V was clipped by 5 bases and J by 8 bases; unmatched bases: 10. CDR3 loop: CASSLSRDRGKEAFF. CDR3 nucleotide sequence: TGTGCCAGCAGCCTGTCCCGGGACAGGGGGAAGGAAGCTTTCTTT.

This clonotype was seen many times. CDR3 sequence reads: CASSPSQGTEAFF. DNA of the CDR3: TGTGCCAGCAGCCCTTCCCAGGGGACTGAAGCTTTCTTT. The V gene is TRBV7-9, the J gene TRBJ1-1; maybe TRBD1 (6 bases). V was clipped by 5 bases and J by 5 bases, with 12 bases between them. The CDR3 consists of 13 residues. Germline loops: CDR1 SEHNR, CDR2 FQNEAQ (reference sequence).

The rearrangement joins TRBV5-4 to TRBJ2-7; D possibly uses TRBD1 or TRBD2 (5 bases each). Germline loops: CDR1 SGHNT, CDR2 YYREEE (reference sequence). V lost 4 bases, J lost 3 bases, and 14 bases lay in between. This CDR3 comprises 14 residues. The CDR3 nucleotides read TGTGCCAGCAGCCCACGGGACGGAGACTACGAGCAGTACTTC. It yields the protein CASSPRDGDYEQYF.

This clonotype was seen ten or more times. The chain links TRBV12-5 to TRBJ1-1; tentative D call: TRBD1 (6 bases). Germline CDR1 and CDR2: LGHNT and FRNRAP. V dropped 7 bases and J dropped 5 bases, with 11 bases sitting between them. The CDR3 length is 12 residues. CDR3 loop: CASATGRTEAFF. The CDR3 coding sequence is TGTGCTAGTGCTACAGGGAGGACTGAAGCTTTCTTT.

This clonotype was found many times. The chain has TRBV30 and TRBJ1-2, with TRBD1 matching 10 bases. Germline V gene lookup returns CDR1 GTSNPN and CDR2 SVGIG (reference sequence). Trimming took 7 bases from V and 6 from J; bases not matched to a gene: 5. The CDR3 totals 12 residues. The CDR3 loop reads CASRQGAHGYTF. In nucleotides, the CDR3 is TGTGCCTCAAGACAGGGGGCTCATGGCTACACCTTC.

This clonotype was picked up many times. The rearrangement joins TRBV12-3 or TRBV12-4 to TRBJ1-5; D gene uncertain. The CDR3 contains 11 residues. Deletions cut 6 bases from V and 11 bases from J, with 11 bases between. CDR3 residues: CASSRSPTQHF. CDR3 in DNA: TGTGCCAGCAGCAGATCACCGACCCAGCATTTT.

This clonotype came up many times. The V call is TRBV12-3 or TRBV12-4, the J call TRBJ2-7; a possible D gene is TRBD2 (6 bases). This CDR3 comprises 15 residues. V dropped 11 bases and J dropped 5 bases, with 25 bases sitting between them. The CDR3 DNA sequence: TGTGCCTCCTTAGGAGGGAGTGGATTGATAAACGAGCAGTACTTC. It translates to CASLGGSGLINEQYF.

Comments on this clonotype: The junction departs from germline at one end; a sequencing error may be responsible. The chain combines TRBV10-3 with TRBJ1-1, with 9 bases lining up with TRBD1. The germline gives CDR1 ENHRY, CDR2 SYGVKD. The CDR3 runs 18 residues. CDR3 sequence reads: CAVSAYTTGGRMNTEAFF. CDR3 in DNA: TGTGCCGTCAGCGCCTATACGACAGGGGGTCGTATGAACACTGAAGCTTTCTTT.

This clonotype was seen many times. Compared with germline, one end of the junction differs, possibly owing to a read error. This chain uses TRBV10-3 with TRBJ2-7, with D possibly matching TRBD2 (6 bases). The CDR3 totals 13 residues. Germline loops: CDR1 ENHRY, CDR2 SYGVKD. Written as DNA, the CDR3 is TGTGCCATCAGCCCCACGGCGGGGTCTGGCGCGCACTTC. Its protein is CAISPTAGSGAHF.